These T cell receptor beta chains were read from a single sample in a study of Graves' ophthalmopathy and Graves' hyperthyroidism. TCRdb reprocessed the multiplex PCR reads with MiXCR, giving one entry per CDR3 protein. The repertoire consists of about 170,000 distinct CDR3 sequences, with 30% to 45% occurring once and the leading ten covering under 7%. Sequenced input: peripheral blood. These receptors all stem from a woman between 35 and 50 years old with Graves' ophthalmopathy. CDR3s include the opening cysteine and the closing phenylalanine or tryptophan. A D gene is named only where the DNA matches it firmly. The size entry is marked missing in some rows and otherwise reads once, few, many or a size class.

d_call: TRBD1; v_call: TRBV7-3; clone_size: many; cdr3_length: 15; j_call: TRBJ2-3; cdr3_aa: CASSLTGGGTDTQYF; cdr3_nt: TGTGCCAGCAGCCTAACAGGGGGTGGGACAGATACGCAGTATTTT
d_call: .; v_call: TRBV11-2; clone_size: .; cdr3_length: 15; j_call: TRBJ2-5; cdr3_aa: CASSLDWGNQETQYF; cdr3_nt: TGTGCCAGCAGCTTAGATTGGGGAAACCAAGAGACCCAGTACTTC
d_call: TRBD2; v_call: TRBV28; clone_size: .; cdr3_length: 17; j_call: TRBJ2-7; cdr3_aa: CASSGGLAGFQNGEQYF; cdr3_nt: TGTGCCAGCAGTGGGGGACTAGCGGGATTCCAAAATGGGGAGCAGTACTTC
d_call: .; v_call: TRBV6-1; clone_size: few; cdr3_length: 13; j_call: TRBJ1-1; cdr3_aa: CASSDRRGGEAFF; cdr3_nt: TGTGCCAGCAGTGATAGGAGGGGAGGTGAAGCTTTCTTT
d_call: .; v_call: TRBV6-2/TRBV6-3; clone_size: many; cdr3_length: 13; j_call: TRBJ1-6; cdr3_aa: CASSYGWGIVSHF; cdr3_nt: TGTGCCAGCAGTTACGGTTGGGGGATCGTCTCCCACTTT
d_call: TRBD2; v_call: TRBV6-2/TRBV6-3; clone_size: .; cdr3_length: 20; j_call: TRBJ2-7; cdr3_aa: CASSYSAPQSGTSRNNEQYF; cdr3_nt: TGTGCCAGCAGTTACTCGGCCCCACAGTCCGGGACTAGCCGTAACAACGAGCAGTACTTC
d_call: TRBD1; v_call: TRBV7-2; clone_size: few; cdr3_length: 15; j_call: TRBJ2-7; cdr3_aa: CASSLTGTGRYEQYF; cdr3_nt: TGTGCCAGCAGCTTAACAGGGACAGGGCGCTACGAGCAGTACTTC
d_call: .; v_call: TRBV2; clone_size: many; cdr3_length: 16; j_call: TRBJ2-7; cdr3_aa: CASSEFFTVGSYEQYF; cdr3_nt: TGTGCCAGCAGTGAATTCTTCACGGTAGGCTCCTACGAGCAGTACTTC
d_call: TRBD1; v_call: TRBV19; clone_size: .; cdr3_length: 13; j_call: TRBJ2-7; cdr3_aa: CATSDRGLGEQYF; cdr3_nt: TGTGCCACTTCGGACAGGGGGCTAGGCGAGCAGTACTTC
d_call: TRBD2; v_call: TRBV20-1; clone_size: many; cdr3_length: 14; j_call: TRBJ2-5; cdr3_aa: CSAGTSGKQETQYF; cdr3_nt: TGCAGTGCAGGGACTAGCGGCAAGCAAGAGACCCAGTACTTC
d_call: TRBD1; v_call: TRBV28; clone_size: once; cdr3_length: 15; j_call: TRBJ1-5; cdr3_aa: CASSRGTGQNQPQHF; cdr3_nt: TGTGCCAGCAGCCGCGGGACAGGGCAAAATCAGCCCCAGCATTTT
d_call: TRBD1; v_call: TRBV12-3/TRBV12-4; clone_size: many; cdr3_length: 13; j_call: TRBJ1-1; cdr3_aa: CASSLRGGYEAFF; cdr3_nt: TGTGCCAGCAGTTTAAGAGGGGGCTATGAAGCTTTCTTT
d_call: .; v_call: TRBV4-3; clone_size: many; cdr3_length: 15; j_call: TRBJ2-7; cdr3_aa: CASSQAEQGLYEQYF; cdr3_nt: TGCGCCAGCAGCCAAGCCGAACAGGGACTCTACGAGCAGTACTTC
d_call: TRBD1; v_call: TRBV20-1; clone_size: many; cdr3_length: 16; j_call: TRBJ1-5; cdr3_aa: CSASPPRGSGNQPQHF; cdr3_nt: TGCAGTGCTAGTCCCCCCAGGGGGTCTGGAAATCAGCCCCAGCATTTT
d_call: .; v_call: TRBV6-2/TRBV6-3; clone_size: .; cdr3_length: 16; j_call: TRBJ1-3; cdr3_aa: CASSPPTGFSGNTIYF; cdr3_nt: TGTGCCAGCAGTCCGCCGACAGGATTCTCTGGAAACACCATATATTTT
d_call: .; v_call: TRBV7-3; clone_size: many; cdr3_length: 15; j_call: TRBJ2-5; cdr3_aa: CASSPSFGRGETQYF; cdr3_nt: TGTGCCAGCAGCCCCTCCTTCGGCAGGGGAGAGACCCAGTACTTC
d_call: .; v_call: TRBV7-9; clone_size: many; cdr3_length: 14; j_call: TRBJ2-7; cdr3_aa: CASGKRGGSYEQYF; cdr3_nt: TGTGCCAGCGGGAAAAGGGGGGGATCCTACGAGCAGTACTTC
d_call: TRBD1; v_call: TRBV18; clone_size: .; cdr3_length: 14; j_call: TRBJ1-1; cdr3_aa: CASSLGQANTEAFF; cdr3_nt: TGTGCCAGCTCATTGGGACAGGCTAACACTGAAGCTTTCTTT
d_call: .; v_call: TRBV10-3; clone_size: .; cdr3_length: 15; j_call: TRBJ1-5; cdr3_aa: CATKGDVGGNQPQHF; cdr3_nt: TGTGCCACCAAAGGAGACGTCGGGGGCAATCAGCCCCAGCATTTT
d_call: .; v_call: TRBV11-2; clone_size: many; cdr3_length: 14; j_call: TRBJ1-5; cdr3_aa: CASSLHVSNQPQHF; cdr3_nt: TGTGCCAGCAGCTTACATGTATCTAATCAGCCCCAGCATTTT
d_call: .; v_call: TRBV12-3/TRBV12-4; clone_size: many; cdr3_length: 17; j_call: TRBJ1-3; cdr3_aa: CASSLGSGRISGNTIYF; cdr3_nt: TGTGCCAGCAGTTTGGGATCGGGACGGATCTCTGGAAACACCATATATTTT
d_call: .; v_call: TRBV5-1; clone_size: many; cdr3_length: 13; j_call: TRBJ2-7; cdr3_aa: CASSLGSWDEQYF; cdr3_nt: TGCGCCAGCAGCTTGGGCTCCTGGGACGAGCAGTACTTC
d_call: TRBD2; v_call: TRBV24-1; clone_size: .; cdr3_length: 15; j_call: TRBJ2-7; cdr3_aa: CATRKGAGESYEQYF; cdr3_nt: TGTGCCACCAGGAAGGGCGCGGGGGAATCCTACGAGCAGTACTTC
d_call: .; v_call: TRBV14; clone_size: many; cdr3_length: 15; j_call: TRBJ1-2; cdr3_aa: CASSQVRGTLYGYTF; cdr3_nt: TGTGCCAGCAGCCAAGTAAGGGGGACACTGTATGGCTACACCTTC
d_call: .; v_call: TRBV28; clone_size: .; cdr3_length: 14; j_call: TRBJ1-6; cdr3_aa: CASNEWGKDSPLHF; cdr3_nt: TGTGCCAGCAATGAGTGGGGGAAGGATTCACCCCTCCACTTT
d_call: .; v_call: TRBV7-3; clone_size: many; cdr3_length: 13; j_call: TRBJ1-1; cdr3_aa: CASSPGSGHSAFF; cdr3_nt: TGTGCCAGCAGCCCGGGGTCGGGACATTCAGCTTTCTTT
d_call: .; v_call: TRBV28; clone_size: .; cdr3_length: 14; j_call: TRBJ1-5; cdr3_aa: CASSPIRDNQPQHF; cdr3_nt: TGTGCCAGCAGTCCAATCAGGGACAATCAGCCCCAGCATTTT
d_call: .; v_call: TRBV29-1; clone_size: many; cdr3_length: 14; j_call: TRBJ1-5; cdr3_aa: CSVDLGGGSQPQHF; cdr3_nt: TGCAGCGTAGACCTCGGGGGAGGGAGTCAGCCCCAGCATTTT
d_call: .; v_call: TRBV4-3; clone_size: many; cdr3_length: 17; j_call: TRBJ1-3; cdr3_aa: CASSQEIGGTLGNTIYF; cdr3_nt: TGCGCCAGCAGCCAAGAGATCGGCGGGACCCTTGGAAACACCATATATTTT
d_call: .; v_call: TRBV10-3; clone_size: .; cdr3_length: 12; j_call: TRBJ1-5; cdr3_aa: CAIGPAGWPQHF; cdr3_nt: TGTGCCATCGGCCCCGCCGGGTGGCCCCAGCATTTT
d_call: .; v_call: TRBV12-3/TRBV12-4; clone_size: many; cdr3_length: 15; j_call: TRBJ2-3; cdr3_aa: CASSFYPGRADTQYF; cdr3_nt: TGTGCCAGCAGTTTTTACCCGGGTAGGGCAGATACGCAGTATTTT
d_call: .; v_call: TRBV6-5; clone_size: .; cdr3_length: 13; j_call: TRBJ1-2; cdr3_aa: CASSYSTASGYTF; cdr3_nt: TGTGCCAGCAGTTACTCGACAGCAAGCGGCTACACCTTC
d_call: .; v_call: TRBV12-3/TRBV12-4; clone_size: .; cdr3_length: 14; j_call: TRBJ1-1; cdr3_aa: CASRTGGAITEAFF; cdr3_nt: TGTGCCAGCCGAACGGGGGGGGCGATTACTGAAGCTTTCTTT
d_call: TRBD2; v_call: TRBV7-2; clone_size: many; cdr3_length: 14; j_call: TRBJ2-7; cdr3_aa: CASSLVGRDYEQYF; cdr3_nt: TGTGCCAGCAGCTTAGTGGGGAGGGACTACGAGCAGTACTTC
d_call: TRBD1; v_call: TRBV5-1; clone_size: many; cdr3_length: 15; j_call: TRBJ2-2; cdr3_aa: CASSYDRVATGELFF; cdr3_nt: TGCGCCAGCAGCTACGACAGGGTAGCCACCGGGGAGCTGTTTTTT
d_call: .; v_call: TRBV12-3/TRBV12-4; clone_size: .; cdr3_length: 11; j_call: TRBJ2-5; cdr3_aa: CASRKRETQYF; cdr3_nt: TGTGCCAGCAGGAAGAGGGAGACCCAGTACTTC
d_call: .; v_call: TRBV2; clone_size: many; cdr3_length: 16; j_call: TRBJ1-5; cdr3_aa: CASSSFGGGSNQPQHF; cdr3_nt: TGTGCCAGCAGTAGTTTCGGAGGCGGAAGCAATCAGCCCCAGCATTTT
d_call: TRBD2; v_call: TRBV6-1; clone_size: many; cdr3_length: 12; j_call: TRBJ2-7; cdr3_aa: CATRTSPYEQYF; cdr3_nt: TGTGCCACGCGGACTAGCCCCTACGAGCAGTACTTC
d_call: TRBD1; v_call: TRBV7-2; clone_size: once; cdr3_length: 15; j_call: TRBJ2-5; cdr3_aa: CASSLALTGAETQYF; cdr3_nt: TGTGCCAGCAGCTTAGCCCTCACAGGGGCAGAGACCCAGTACTTC
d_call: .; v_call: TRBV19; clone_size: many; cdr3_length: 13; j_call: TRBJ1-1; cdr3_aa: CASSSAGNTEAFF; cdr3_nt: TGTGCCAGTAGTTCGGCAGGGAACACTGAAGCTTTCTTT
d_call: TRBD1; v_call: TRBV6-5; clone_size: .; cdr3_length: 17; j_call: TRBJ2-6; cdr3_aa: CASSYPPTGVGANVLTF; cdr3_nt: TGTGCCAGCAGTTACCCTCCAACAGGGGTTGGGGCCAACGTCCTGACTTTC
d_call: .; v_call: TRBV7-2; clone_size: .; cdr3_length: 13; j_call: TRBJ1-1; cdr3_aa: CASSLELSGEAFF; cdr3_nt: TGTGCCAGCAGCTTGGAGTTAAGCGGTGAAGCTTTCTTT
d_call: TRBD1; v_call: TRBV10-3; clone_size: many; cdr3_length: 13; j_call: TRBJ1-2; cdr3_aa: CANAGGANYGYTF; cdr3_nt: TGTGCCAACGCAGGGGGCGCGAACTATGGCTACACCTTC
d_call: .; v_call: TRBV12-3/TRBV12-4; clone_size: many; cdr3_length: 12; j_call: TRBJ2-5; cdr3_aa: CASSPNQETQYF; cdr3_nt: TGTGCCAGCAGCCCGAACCAAGAGACCCAGTACTTC
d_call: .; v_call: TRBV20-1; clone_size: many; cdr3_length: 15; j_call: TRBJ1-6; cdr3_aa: CSASRGRQGYSPLHF; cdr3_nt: TGCAGTGCTAGTCGCGGGAGGCAGGGGTATTCACCCCTCCACTTT
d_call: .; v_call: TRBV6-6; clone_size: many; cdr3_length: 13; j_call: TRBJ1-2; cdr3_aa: CASSFGHPYGYTF; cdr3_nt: TGTGCCAGCAGTTTCGGACACCCCTATGGCTACACCTTC
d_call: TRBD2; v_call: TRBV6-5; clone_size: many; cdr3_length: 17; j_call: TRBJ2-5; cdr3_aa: CASSYRLAGGPGETQYF; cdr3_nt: TGTGCCAGCAGTTACCGGCTAGCGGGAGGGCCGGGGGAGACCCAGTACTTC
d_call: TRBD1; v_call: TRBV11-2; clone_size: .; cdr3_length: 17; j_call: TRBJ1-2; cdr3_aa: CASSLTSRTGGYYGYTF; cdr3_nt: TGTGCCAGCAGCTTAACATCTAGGACAGGGGGATACTATGGCTACACCTTC
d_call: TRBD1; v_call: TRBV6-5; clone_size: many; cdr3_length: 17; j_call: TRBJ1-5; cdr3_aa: CASSYTQQGAGNQPQHF; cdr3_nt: TGTGCCAGCAGTTACACACAACAGGGGGCTGGCAATCAGCCCCAGCATTTT
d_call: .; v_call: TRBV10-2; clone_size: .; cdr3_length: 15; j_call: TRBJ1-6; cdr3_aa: CASHRGGEGGSPLHF; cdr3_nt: TGCGCCAGCCATCGGGGGGGCGAGGGAGGGTCACCCCTCCACTTT